The 16 T cell receptor beta chains below were found in one sample sequenced in a study of cytomegalovirus exposure and HLA in healthy donors. The PCR ran on 60 Vbeta and 13 Jbeta primers. The assay was immunoSEQ multiplex PCR, and TCRdb's table has in-frame clones only and misses some. The sample contains more than 95,000 clones, approximately 80% of which appear only once. Source material: PBMCs. The receptor set was obtained from a man in his fifties or sixties in good health and CMV-seropositive.

The rearrangement joins TRBV10-1 to TRBJ2-1; 7 bases are a match to TRBD1. The CDR3 runs 16 residues. Germline lookup yields CDR1 WNHNN and CDR2 SYGVQD (reference sequence). V lost 3 bases to trimming and J lost 1 base; unmatched junction nucleotides: 6. In DNA, the CDR3 is TGCGCCAGCAGTGACCTAACAGGGGCGTCCTACAATGAGCAGTTCTTC. Its translation: CASSDLTGASYNEQFF.

The rearrangement uses TRBV5-4 and TRBJ2-1, with 8 positions matching TRBD2. Germline CDR1 and CDR2: SGHNT and YYREEE (reference sequence). The CDR3 sequence is 16 residues long. After removal of 5 bases from V and 7 bases from J, the junction contained 14 bases not matched to a gene. In nucleotides, the CDR3 is TGTGCCAGCAGGCCTCCGAGCGGGGGCCTCCGAAATGAGCAGTTCTTC. Its translation is CASRPPSGGLRNEQFF.

The chain recombines TRBV19 with TRBJ2-7, with 11 bases that match TRBD1. Trimming took 5 bases from V and 6 from J; bases not matched to a gene: 6. This CDR3 is built from 14 residues. CDR1 is LNHDA and CDR2 is SQIVND in the germline V gene (reference sequence). In nucleotides, the CDR3 is TGTGCCAGTAGTTCCGGGACAGGGGGGTCCGAGCAGTACTTC. Translating it yields CASSSGTGGSEQYF.

In this sample, this clone turned up a few times. The V gene is TRBV12-5, the J gene TRBJ1-5; perhaps TRBD1 as D (5 bases). The V end was cut by 0 bases, the J end by 2 bases, with 20 bases between. Per the germline V gene, CDR1 is LGHNT and CDR2 is FRNRAP. The CDR3 consists of 19 residues. CDR3 sequence (DNA): TGTGCTAGTGGTTTGGTACTAGGAGGGGTGGTGTTTGGCAATCAGCCCCAGCATTTT. It specifies CASGLVLGGVVFGNQPQHF.

The V and J genes are TRBV7-9 and TRBJ2-1, with 10 bases identical to TRBD2. The germline CDR1 and CDR2 sequences are SEHNR and FQNEAQ (reference sequence). There are 15 residues in the CDR3. J lost 6 bases, V lost 5 bases, and 7 bases had no gene match. CDR3 protein: CASSLSGRGSNEQFF. CDR3 DNA sequence: TGTGCCAGCAGCCTAAGCGGGAGGGGGAGCAATGAGCAGTTCTTC.

Note on this clone: This same CDR3 is encoded by further DNA sequences in the sample. The rearrangement links TRBV5-6 to TRBJ1-2, with no clear D. CDR3 length: 11 amino acids. Trimming removed 1 base at V and 4 bases at J, with 2 bases between. Per germline, CDR1 SGHDT and CDR2 YYEEEE. CDR3 sequence (DNA): TGTGCCAGCAGCTTGCGCTATGGCTACACCTTC. This sequence encodes CASSLRYGYTF.

This chain connects TRBV4-1 to TRBJ1-2; possibly TRBD1 for D (6 bases). Germline loops: CDR1 MGHRA, CDR2 YSYEKL. V was clipped by 1 base and J by 0 bases, with 12 bases between them. CDR3 length equals 16 residues. The CDR3 region is CASSQVGQGPNYGYTF. The DNA for the CDR3 is TGCGCCAGCAGCCAAGTTGGGCAGGGGCCTAACTATGGCTACACCTTC.

The rearrangement links TRBV7-2 to TRBJ1-1, with a possible D match to TRBD1 (6 bases). The CDR3 length is 16 residues. V was shortened by 5 bases and J by 0 bases, with 16 bases between the two germline ends. In germline, CDR1 is SGHTA, CDR2 FQGNSA. The CDR3, as DNA: TGTGCCAGCAGCCCGCGATCGACAGGAATGAACACTGAAGCTTTCTTT. It yields the protein CASSPRSTGMNTEAFF.

The V call is TRBV18, the J call TRBJ2-1; tentative D call: TRBD2 (6 bases). CDR3 length: 13 residues. Trimming took 3 bases from V and 4 from J, leaving 7 bases between them. Germline V gives CDR1 KGHSH, CDR2 LQKENI. The CDR3 DNA is TGTGCCAGCTCACCGGGGGGTTACAATGAGCAGTTCTTC. Amino acids: CASSPGGYNEQFF.

This clone was seen a handful of times. The chain links TRBV6-1 to TRBJ1-1; D is unclear. CDR3 length: 13 residues. CDR1 and CDR2 from the germline V gene are MNHNS and SASEGT. V lost 4 bases to trimming and J lost 8 bases, with 14 bases between them. CDR3 nucleotide sequence: TGTGCCAGCAGTGGCCAGAGGAAAACGGAAGCTTTCTTT. This translates into CASSGQRKTEAFF.

This clone was seen just once. The chain combines TRBV5-4 with TRBJ2-5; 7 bases are a match to TRBD2. The CDR3 has 14 amino acids. V gave up 2 bases and J gave up 5 bases; unmatched junction bases: 6. Germline V lookup: CDR1 SGHNT, CDR2 YYREEE (reference sequence). The CDR3 DNA sequence: TGTGCCAGCAGCTTCCTAGCGGACCGGGAGACCCAGTACTTC. Protein: CASSFLADRETQYF.

The chain joins TRBV30 to TRBJ1-5, with D tentatively TRBD1 (6 bases). This CDR3 is built from 14 residues. CDR1 GTSNPN and CDR2 SVGIG come from the germline V gene (reference sequence). Trimming took off 1 base at V and 6 bases at J, with 13 bases between the two ends. CDR3 region: CAWSGGGWFQPQHF. DNA for the CDR3: TGTGCCTGGAGTGGAGGGGGATGGTTTCAGCCCCAGCATTTT.

The V gene is TRBV4-2, the J gene TRBJ2-1, with 8 nucleotides matching TRBD1. From germline, CDR1 is LGHNA and CDR2 YNFKEQ. The CDR3 has 16 residues. Unmatched junction bases numbered 7, after V lost 0 bases and J lost 6 bases. The CDR3 reads CASSQDLGQGSNEQFF. The CDR3 DNA follows: TGTGCCAGCAGCCAAGATTTAGGACAGGGCTCCAATGAGCAGTTCTTC.

This clone has more than one count but fewer than ten. The chain carries TRBV19 and TRBJ2-1; 12 bases line up with TRBD2. Germline CDR1 and CDR2: LNHDA and SQIVND (reference sequence). CDR3 size: 17 residues. After removal of 5 bases from V and 9 bases from J, the junction contained 14 bases not matched to a gene. The CDR3 loop is CASSPHILAGGPSEQFF. CDR3 nucleotide sequence: TGTGCCAGTAGTCCCCATATTCTAGCGGGAGGGCCCTCTGAGCAGTTCTTC.

The rearrangement joins TRBV11-2 to TRBJ2-5, with D uncertain. The J call may not be correct, given that the DNA end is closer to TRBJ2-7. The CDR3 is made up of 12 amino acids. Germline CDR1 is SGHAT and CDR2 is FQNNGV. The CDR3 reads CASSLEVYEQYF. The CDR3 DNA is TGTGCCAGCAGCTTAGAGGTTTACGAGCAGTACTTC.

The J gene is TRBJ2-7, the V gene TRBV6-1; 8 bases match TRBD2. CDR3 length: 13 amino acids. Germline loops: CDR1 MNHNS, CDR2 SASEGT. The V segment lost 4 bases and the J segment 5 bases; nucleotides outside the gene matches: 4. CDR3 coding DNA: TGTGCCAGCAGTGCCGGGACTAGGGACGAGCAGTACTTC. This codes for CASSAGTRDEQYF.